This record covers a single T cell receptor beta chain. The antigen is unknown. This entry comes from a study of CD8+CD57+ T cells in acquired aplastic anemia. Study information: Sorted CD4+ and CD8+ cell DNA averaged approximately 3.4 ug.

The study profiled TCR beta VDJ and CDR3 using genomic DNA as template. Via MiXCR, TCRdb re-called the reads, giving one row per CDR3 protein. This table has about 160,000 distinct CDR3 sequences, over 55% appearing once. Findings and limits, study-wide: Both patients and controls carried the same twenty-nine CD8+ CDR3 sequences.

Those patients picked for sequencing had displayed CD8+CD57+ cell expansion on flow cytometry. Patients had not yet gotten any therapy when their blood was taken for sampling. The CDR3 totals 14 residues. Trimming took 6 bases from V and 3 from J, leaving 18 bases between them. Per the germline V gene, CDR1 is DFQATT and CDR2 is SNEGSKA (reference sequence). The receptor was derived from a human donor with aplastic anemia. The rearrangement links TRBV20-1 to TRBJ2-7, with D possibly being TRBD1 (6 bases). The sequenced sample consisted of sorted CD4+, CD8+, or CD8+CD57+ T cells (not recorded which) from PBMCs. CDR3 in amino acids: CSAGRDTNNYEQYF. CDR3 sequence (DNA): TGCAGTGCCGGAAGGGACACCAACAACTACGAGCAGTACTTC.